The 5 T cell receptor beta chains below come from one sample, sequenced in a study of T cell responses to AZD1222 COVID-19 vaccine. Some clones are missing from TCRdb's copy, which holds only in-frame ones; the method was immunoSEQ multiplex PCR. The sample consists of 130,000 or so clones, roughly 94% of them appearing once. The starting material was peripheral blood, obtained on day 0 of AZD1222 vaccination. These receptor sequences come from an adult in good health.

This chain uses TRBV30 with TRBJ1-1; D not resolved. This CDR3 spans 12 amino acids. Trimming left V 0 bases short and J 1 base short, with 3 bases between. CDR1 is GTSNPN, CDR2 SVGIG, per germline (reference sequence). Here the CDR3 DNA reads TGTGCCTGGAGTGTTTGGAACACTGAAGCTTTCTTT. Translating gives CAWSVWNTEAFF.

The rearrangement joins TRBV11-2 to TRBJ1-1; D gene uncertain. This CDR3 has 12 amino acids. V was clipped by 7 bases and J by 5 bases, with 11 bases between them. CDR1 and CDR2 from the germline V gene are SGHAT and FQNNGV. CDR3 nucleotide sequence: TGTGCCAGCACCCAATCGGGAACTGAAGCTTTCTTT. This sequence encodes CASTQSGTEAFF.

This sequence joins TRBV11-1 and TRBJ1-1, with TRBD1 as a possible D gene (5 bases). The CDR3 is made up of 14 amino acids. CDR1 and CDR2 (germline): SGHAT, FQDESV (reference sequence). The V gene lost 6 bases and the J gene lost 3 bases, with 14 bases spanning the gap. The chain's CDR3 is CASRSGGGHTEAFF. CDR3 nucleotide sequence: TGTGCCAGCAGGTCTGGCGGGGGTCACACTGAAGCTTTCTTT. Full variable domain (outside the CDR3, taken from reference TRBV11-1 and TRBJ1-1): EAEVAQSPRYKITEKSQAVAFWCDPISGHATLYWYRQILGQGPELLVQFQDESVVDDSQLPKDRFSAERLKGVDSTLKIQPAELGDSAMYLCASRSGGGHTEAFFGQGTRLTVV.

The V call is TRBV6-1, the J call TRBJ1-5; unclear D gene. Per germline, CDR1 MNHNS and CDR2 SASEGT. The CDR3 sequence is 16 residues long. Deletions cut 3 bases from V and 0 bases from J, with 12 bases between. The CDR3 region is CASSEEPFYSNQPQHF. For the CDR3, the DNA is TGTGCCAGCAGTGAGGAACCCTTTTATAGCAATCAGCCCCAGCATTTT.

This clone showed up just once. The chain employs TRBV18 and TRBJ2-7; no firm D call. Germline V gene data show CDR1 as KGHSH and CDR2 as LQKENI. Between the trimmed V and J ends, which lost 3 bases and 3 bases, there was a span of 15 bases. The CDR3 totals 15 residues. Written as DNA, the CDR3 is TGTGCCAGCTCACCCATGAGGCACAGCTACTACGAGCAGTACTTC. It specifies CASSPMRHSYYEQYF.